This TCR beta chain came from a study of T cell repertoires in cytomegalovirus infection. Study overall: TCR beta signatures that were public indicated CMV infection and matching HLA type. The study, taken as a whole, reports: Cumulative public TCR beta family frequency identified carriers of CMV plus the relevant HLA.

From the reads, TCRdb called clonotypes with MiXCR, one entry per CDR3 protein. The sample lists a few hundred thousand distinct CDR3 sequences, 17% seen once, with less than 50% in the top ten. The V gene end was trimmed by 1 base and the J gene end by 8 bases; junction bases not matched to a gene: 7. In germline, CDR1 is SGHAT, CDR2 FQNNGV. CDR3 length: 15 residues. This clonotype was recorded at least ten times. The antigen remains undetermined. The receptor's source is a human donor in good health (CMV status not recorded). Some clones in this sample may be carry-over from other donors' samples. Sequencing was carried out using CD8+ T cells from PBMCs. The V call is TRBV11-2, the J call TRBJ2-1, with 8 positions matching TRBD2. CDR3 in DNA: TGTGCCAGCAGCTTAGCCGGGAGGGCAGGCGATGAGCAGTTCTTC. Encoded protein: CASSLAGRAGDEQFF. The variable domain in full, completed from reference TRBV11-2 and TRBJ2-1, reads EAGVAQSPRYKIIEKRQSVAFWCNPISGHATLYWYQQILGQGPKLLIQFQNNGVVDDSQLPKDRFSAERLKGVDSTLKIQPAKLEDSAVYLCASSLAGRAGDEQFFGPGTRLTVL.